Shown below are 30 T cell receptor beta chains from a single sample sequenced in a study of graft-versus-host responses after intestinal transplantation. Measured with immunoSEQ multiplex PCR; TCRdb has only the in-frame clones, and not every one. The data show over 15,000 clones, with around nine tenths seen just once and less than 10% held by the top ten. Source: PBMCs, taken approximately 220 days after intestinal transplant. These receptors originate from a human patient who received an intestinal transplant, so some T cells may come from the graft donor.

V and J are TRBV6-6 and TRBJ1-1; tentatively, D is TRBD1 (5 bases). Germline-derived CDR1 and CDR2 are MNHNY and SVGAGI (reference sequence). The CDR3 has 12 residues. Trimming took 7 bases from V and 1 from J, leaving 7 bases between them. The CDR3 coding sequence is TGTGCCAGCAATGGGGCGAACACTGAAGCTTTCTTT. This gives the protein CASNGANTEAFF.

This chain links TRBV14 with TRBJ1-1, with D maybe TRBD1 (6 bases). CDR3 length: 12 amino acids. CDR1 SGHDN and CDR2 FVKESK come from the germline V gene. Trimming stripped 5 bases from V and 6 bases from J, with 10 bases between. The CDR3 loop reads CASSYPGAEAFF. CDR3 sequence (DNA): TGTGCCAGCAGCTACCCAGGGGCTGAAGCTTTCTTT.

The chain links TRBV19 to TRBJ1-5; a weak D match, TRBD1 (5 bases). The V gene's germline CDR1 is LNHDA and CDR2 SQIVND (reference sequence). Trimming stripped 3 bases from V and 7 bases from J, with 16 bases between. This CDR3 is 15 amino acids long. The DNA of the CDR3 is TGTGCCAGTAGTATGTCCTTGGGAAGGGGACAGCCCCAGCATTTT. This translates into CASSMSLGRGQPQHF.

As DNA, the CDR3 is TGTGCCAGCAGCCCTTACGCACAGGGGGCCTACGAGCAGTACTTC. It translates to CASSPYAQGAYEQYF. The chain uses TRBV4-2 and TRBJ2-7, with 8 bases lining up with TRBD1. The CDR3 is 15 amino acids. The trim removed 4 bases at V and 2 bases at J, leaving 7 bases unmatched. Per germline, CDR1 LGHNA and CDR2 YNFKEQ.

The genes are TRBV6-5 and TRBJ2-2; the match to TRBD1 covers 8 bases. The ends lost 5 bases at V and 4 bases at J; junction bases unmatched: 3. This CDR3 region has 14 residues. Germline V gene lookup returns CDR1 MNHEY and CDR2 SVGAGI. The CDR3 DNA follows: TGTGCCAGCAGTAGCACAGGGGGCACCGGGGAGCTGTTTTTT. Translated: CASSSTGGTGELFF.

This clone showed up just once. The chain carries TRBV5-4 and TRBJ2-2; D is unresolved. With 0 bases removed from V and 8 bases from J, the gap between germline ends came to 14 bases. The germline V gene encodes CDR1 SGHNT and CDR2 YYREEE (reference sequence). This CDR3 is 15 amino acids long. DNA of the CDR3: TGTGCCAGCAGCTTGGGACCCTCGGAGATGGGGGAGCTGTTTTTT. It yields the protein CASSLGPSEMGELFF.

The chain couples TRBV18 to TRBJ2-3; no definite D call. CDR1 is KGHSH, CDR2 LQKENI, per germline. Trimming took 3 bases from V and 6 from J, leaving 10 bases between them. The CDR3 length is 13 residues. CDR3 DNA: TGTGCCAGCTCACCTACCGCACAGGATACGCAGTATTTT. It is translated as CASSPTAQDTQYF.

V and J are TRBV6-1 and TRBJ2-7, with D tentatively TRBD1 or TRBD2 (5 bases each). The CDR3 runs to 16 residues. Germline loops: CDR1 MNHNS, CDR2 SASEGT. V was cut by 4 bases and J by 2 bases, with 18 bases left in between. The CDR3 DNA reads as TGTGCCAGCAGTGGGAAGTCGGGGCGAGGAACCTACGAGCAGTACTTC. Its protein product is CASSGKSGRGTYEQYF.

This rearrangement joins TRBV4-1 to TRBJ1-2; D perhaps matches TRBD1 (6 bases). The germline gives CDR1 MGHRA, CDR2 YSYEKL. The V gene lost 0 bases and the J gene lost 7 bases, with 12 bases spanning the gap. The length of the CDR3 is 14 residues. This CDR3 is CASSQDQGNFGYTF. The DNA for the CDR3 is TGCGCCAGCAGCCAAGATCAGGGGAATTTTGGCTACACCTTC.

The rearrangement links TRBV29-1 to TRBJ2-7; D ambiguous. The germline V and J ends were trimmed by 0 bases and 4 bases, with 4 bases remaining between them. Germline-derived CDR1 and CDR2 are SQVTM and ANQGSEA. The CDR3 has 11 amino acids. The DNA for the CDR3 is TGCAGCGTTGAAGAGCAGTACGAGCAGTACTTC. Encoded protein: CSVEEQYEQYF.

This chain joins TRBV5-1 and TRBJ1-1, with D unclear. Trimming took 1 base from V and 6 from J, leaving 16 bases between them. The CDR3 totals 15 residues. Germline V gene sequence: CDR1 SGHRS, CDR2 YFSETQ. CDR3 sequence (DNA): TGCGCCAGCAGCTTGACACCCCTTTTGGGCGCTGAAGCTTTCTTT. As protein: CASSLTPLLGAEAFF.

CDR3 DNA sequence: TGCAGCGTTATGACAGATACGCAGTATTTT. Protein: CSVMTDTQYF. The V gene is TRBV29-1, the J gene TRBJ2-3; no clear D gene. V was clipped by 5 bases and J by 3 bases, with 3 bases between them. The CDR3 has 10 residues. Germline-derived CDR1 and CDR2 are SQVTM and ANQGSEA.

The rearrangement uses TRBV5-4 and TRBJ2-5; D is perhaps TRBD2 (5 bases). The CDR3 is 14 amino acids. The V and J ends lost 0 bases and 1 base respectively, with 7 bases between them. Germline values: CDR1 SGHNT, CDR2 YYREEE (reference sequence). CDR3 sequence reads: CASSLGGSQETQYF. The CDR3 nucleotides are TGTGCCAGCAGCTTGGGTGGGAGCCAAGAGACCCAGTACTTC.

J is TRBJ1-2 and V is TRBV4-1; 8 bases agree with TRBD1. Germline V gene lookup returns CDR1 MGHRA and CDR2 YSYEKL. The CDR3 is 15 residues long. The V segment lost 2 bases and the J segment 1 base; nucleotides outside the gene matches: 3. DNA of the CDR3: TGCGCCAGCAGCCAACCGGGACAGGTTAACTATGGCTACACCTTC. Protein: CASSQPGQVNYGYTF.

V usage is TRBV5-1 and J usage is TRBJ2-5; TRBD2 matches at 10 bases. The junction had 3 bases not matched to a gene; V was cut back by 0 bases and J by 1 base. CDR3 length: 16 amino acids. CDR1 and CDR2 from the germline V gene are SGHRS and YFSETQ. The chain's CDR3 is CASSLVRTSGQETQYF. CDR3 DNA sequence: TGCGCCAGCAGCTTGGTTCGGACTAGCGGCCAAGAGACCCAGTACTTC.

This clone is a singleton in its sample. CDR3 bases: TGTGCCAGCAGTCCCAGGGGATGGTCTGAAGCTTTCTTT. Translating it yields CASSPRGWSEAFF. The chain couples TRBV7-9 to TRBJ1-1; D is perhaps TRBD1 (6 bases). The CDR3 has 13 residues. In germline, CDR1 is SEHNR, CDR2 FQNEAQ (reference sequence). The V end was cut by 6 bases, the J end by 6 bases, with 14 bases between.

The J gene is TRBJ2-5, the V gene TRBV7-9; D is ambiguous. The CDR3 spans 16 residues. V lost 1 base to trimming and J lost 2 bases, with 14 bases between them. Germline loops: CDR1 SEHNR, CDR2 FQNEAQ (reference sequence). Here the CDR3 DNA reads TGTGCCAGCAGCTTAGAGGCGACCCTGACACAAGAGACCCAGTACTTC. Translating it yields CASSLEATLTQETQYF.

This clone is a singleton in its sample. CDR3 nucleotide sequence: TGTGCCACCAGCAGAGATCCGGCGGGGGAGTTTAAGAGGGCTGGGGCCAACGTCCTGACTTTC. Residues: CATSRDPAGEFKRAGANVLTF. This chain uses TRBV15 with TRBJ2-6; 7 nucleotides align to TRBD2. The CDR3 length is 21 residues. The V segment lost 0 bases and the J segment 2 bases; nucleotides outside the gene matches: 16. Germline assignment: CDR1 LNHNV and CDR2 YYDKDF (reference sequence).

This clone was seen only a few times. The chain combines TRBV10-3 with TRBJ2-7; 7 nucleotides align to TRBD2. Germline trimming cut 3 bases from V and 4 bases from J; bases unmatched to any gene: 6. Per germline, CDR1 ENHRY and CDR2 SYGVKD. This CDR3 has 14 residues. CDR3 sequence (DNA): TGTGCCATCAGTGATGTGGGGAGGGTGTACGAGCAGTACTTC. Its protein product is CAISDVGRVYEQYF.

The CDR3 DNA follows: TGTGCCAGCAGTTCCGCGAACAGGGTCTCACCCCTCCACTTT. This codes for CASSSANRVSPLHF. V and J are TRBV6-6 and TRBJ1-6, with D maybe TRBD1 (6 bases). Trimming shortened V by 4 bases and J by 10 bases, and 14 bases separated the two germline ends. The CDR3 has 14 residues. The V gene's germline CDR1 is MNHNY and CDR2 SVGAGI (reference sequence).

The V call is TRBV14, the J call TRBJ1-2; D gene unclear. Germline CDR1 reads SGHDN; CDR2 reads FVKESK. This CDR3 comprises 13 residues. The germline V and J ends were trimmed by 2 bases and 8 bases, with 12 bases remaining between them. This chain's CDR3 is CASSQLLRGGYTF. In nucleotides, the CDR3 is TGTGCCAGCAGCCAACTTCTCCGCGGAGGCTACACCTTC.

J is TRBJ1-1 and V is TRBV5-4; possibly TRBD1 for D (5 bases). The CDR3 spans 15 residues. V was cut by 2 bases and J by 1 base, with 12 bases left in between. Germline V CDR1 and CDR2: SGHNT, YYREEE (reference sequence). CDR3 residues: CASSLGLQENTEAFF. Here the CDR3 DNA reads TGTGCCAGCAGCTTAGGCCTACAGGAGAACACTGAAGCTTTCTTT.

The chain links TRBV7-9 to TRBJ2-1; 8 bases are shared with TRBD1. This CDR3 is built from 15 residues. Per the germline V gene, CDR1 is SEHNR and CDR2 is FQNEAQ (reference sequence). The V and J ends lost 5 bases and 3 bases, in that order; junction bases with no gene match: 6. CDR3 amino acids: CASSRGQGFYNEQFF. The CDR3 DNA reads TGTGCCAGCAGCCGTGGACAGGGCTTCTACAATGAGCAGTTCTTC.

The CDR3 sequence is CASSQAIGVGEQFF. CDR3 DNA: TGCGCCAGCAGCCAAGCCATAGGGGTTGGGGAGCAGTTCTTC. The rearrangement uses TRBV4-1 and TRBJ2-1; TRBD1 is a possible D gene (5 bases). The CDR3 is made up of 14 amino acids. V was shortened by 1 base and J by 10 bases, with 14 bases between the two germline ends. Germline values: CDR1 MGHRA, CDR2 YSYEKL.

The chain carries TRBV6-1 and TRBJ1-2, with D perhaps TRBD1 (5 bases). The V and J ends lost 0 bases and 3 bases respectively, with 14 bases between them. Germline CDR1 reads MNHNS; CDR2 reads SASEGT. The CDR3 extends over 16 amino acids. CDR3 region: CASSEARAGWDYGYTF. The CDR3 DNA sequence: TGTGCCAGCAGTGAAGCGCGGGCAGGGTGGGACTATGGCTACACCTTC.

This chain joins TRBV2 and TRBJ2-3, with 7 nucleotides matching TRBD2. The trim removed 4 bases at V and 8 bases at J, leaving 6 bases unmatched. Germline V gene data show CDR1 as SNHLY and CDR2 as FYNNEI. This CDR3 is built from 13 residues. CDR3 sequence: CASSVGWEGTQYF. Here the CDR3 DNA reads TGTGCCAGCAGTGTAGGGTGGGAGGGTACGCAGTATTTT.

The V gene is TRBV19, the J gene TRBJ2-5; D might be TRBD1 or TRBD2, each matching 6 bases. CDR3 size: 12 residues. Trimming left V 9 bases short and J 4 bases short, with 12 bases between. Germline V gene lookup returns CDR1 LNHDA and CDR2 SQIVND (reference sequence). The CDR3 DNA follows: TGTGCCAGCGGGGGCCCCGTAGAGACCCAGTACTTC. Translated: CASGGPVETQYF.

The CDR3, as DNA: TGTGCCAGCAGCAACATGGTTACCCAGTTCTTC. This gives the protein CASSNMVTQFF. The rearrangement links TRBV6-1 to TRBJ2-1; D unclear. The germline CDR1 and CDR2 sequences are MNHNS and SASEGT. Trimming took 6 bases from V and 13 from J, leaving 13 bases between them. This CDR3 has 11 residues.

This rearrangement joins TRBV13 to TRBJ2-3; D remains ambiguous. The V end was cut by 7 bases, the J end by 2 bases, with 10 bases between. This CDR3 spans 13 amino acids. Germline V gene sequence: CDR1 PRHDT, CDR2 FYEKMQ (reference sequence). The CDR3 DNA follows: TGTGCCAGCACAACGGTGAACACAGATACGCAGTATTTT. Translating it yields CASTTVNTDTQYF.

The chain has TRBV30 and TRBJ1-2; 9 nucleotides match TRBD1. Trimming cost V 5 bases and J 5 bases; bases outside gene matches: 12. The CDR3 has 15 amino acids. Germline V lookup: CDR1 GTSNPN, CDR2 SVGIG (reference sequence). CDR3 loop: CAWVALDRGLYGYTF. CDR3 DNA sequence: TGTGCCTGGGTTGCCCTGGACAGGGGCTTATATGGCTACACCTTC.